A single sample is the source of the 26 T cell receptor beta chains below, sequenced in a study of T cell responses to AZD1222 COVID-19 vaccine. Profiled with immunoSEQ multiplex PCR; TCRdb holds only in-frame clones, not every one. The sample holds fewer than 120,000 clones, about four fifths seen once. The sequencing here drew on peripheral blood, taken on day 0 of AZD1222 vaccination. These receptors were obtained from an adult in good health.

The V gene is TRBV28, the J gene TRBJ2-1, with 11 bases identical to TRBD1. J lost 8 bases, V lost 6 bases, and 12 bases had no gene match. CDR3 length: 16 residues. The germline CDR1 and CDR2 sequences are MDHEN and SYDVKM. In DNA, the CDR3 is TGTGCCAGCAGGCTCTCACCGGGACAGGGGGGCGATGAGCAGTTCTTC. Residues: CASRLSPGQGGDEQFF.

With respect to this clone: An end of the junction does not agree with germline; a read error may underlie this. CDR3 nucleotide sequence: TGTGCCAGCAGCCTATGGAACTATGCGGCCTTC. It is translated as CASSLWNYAAF. The rearrangement joins TRBV3-1 (or the pseudogene TRBV3-2) to TRBJ1-2; no clear D gene. CDR1 and CDR2 from the germline V gene are LGHDT and YNNKEL (reference sequence). The CDR3 totals 11 residues.

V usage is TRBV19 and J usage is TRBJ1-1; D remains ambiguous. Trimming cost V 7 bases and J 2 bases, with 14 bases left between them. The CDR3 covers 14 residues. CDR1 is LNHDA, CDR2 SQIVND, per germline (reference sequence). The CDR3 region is CASTSGRSNTEAFF. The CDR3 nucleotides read TGTGCCAGTACCTCAGGACGGTCCAACACTGAAGCTTTCTTT.

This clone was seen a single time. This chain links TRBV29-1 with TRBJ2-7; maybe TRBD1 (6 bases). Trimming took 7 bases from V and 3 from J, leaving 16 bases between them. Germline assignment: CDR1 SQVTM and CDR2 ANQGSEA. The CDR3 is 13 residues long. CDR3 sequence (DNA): TGCAGCGCTCAGGGGCCACCCCACTACGAGCAGTACTTC. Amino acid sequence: CSAQGPPHYEQYF.

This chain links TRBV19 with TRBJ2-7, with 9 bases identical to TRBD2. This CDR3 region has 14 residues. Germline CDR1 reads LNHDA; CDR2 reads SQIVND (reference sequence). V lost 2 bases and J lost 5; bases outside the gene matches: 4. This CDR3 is CASSISGGTHEQYF. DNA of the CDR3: TGTGCCAGTAGTATAAGCGGGGGGACTCACGAGCAGTACTTC. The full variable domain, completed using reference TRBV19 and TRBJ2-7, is DGGITQSPKYLFRKEGQNVTLSCEQNLNHDAMYWYRQDPGQGLRLIYYSQIVNDFQKGDIAEGYSVSREKKESFPLTVTSAQKNPTAFYLCASSISGGTHEQYFGPGTRLTVT.

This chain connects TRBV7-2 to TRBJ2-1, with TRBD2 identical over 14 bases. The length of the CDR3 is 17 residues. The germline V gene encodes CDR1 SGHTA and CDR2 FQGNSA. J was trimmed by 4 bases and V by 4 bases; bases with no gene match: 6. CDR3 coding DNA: TGTGCCAGCAGCTCGGGACTAGCGGGGGCCTCGTACAATGAGCAGTTCTTC. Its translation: CASSSGLAGASYNEQFF.

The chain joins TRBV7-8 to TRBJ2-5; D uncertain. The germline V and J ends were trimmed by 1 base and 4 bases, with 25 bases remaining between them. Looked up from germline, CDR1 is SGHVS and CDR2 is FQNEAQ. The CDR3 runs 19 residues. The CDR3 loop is CASSLDRTVGMGLGETQYF. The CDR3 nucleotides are TGTGCCAGCAGCTTAGATAGGACCGTTGGCATGGGGTTAGGAGAGACCCAGTACTTC.

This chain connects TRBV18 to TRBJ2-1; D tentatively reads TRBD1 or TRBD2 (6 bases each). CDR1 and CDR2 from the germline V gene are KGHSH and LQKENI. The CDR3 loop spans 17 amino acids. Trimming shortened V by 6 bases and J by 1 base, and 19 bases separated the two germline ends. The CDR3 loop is CASSPFIRGQSYNEQFF. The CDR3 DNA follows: TGTGCCAGCTCCCCATTTATACGGGGGCAGTCCTACAATGAGCAGTTCTTC.

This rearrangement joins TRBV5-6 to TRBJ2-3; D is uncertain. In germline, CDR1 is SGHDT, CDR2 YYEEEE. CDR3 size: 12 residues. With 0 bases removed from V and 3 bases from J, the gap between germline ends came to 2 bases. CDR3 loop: CASSLVTDTQYF. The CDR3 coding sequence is TGTGCCAGCAGCTTGGTGACAGATACGCAGTATTTT.

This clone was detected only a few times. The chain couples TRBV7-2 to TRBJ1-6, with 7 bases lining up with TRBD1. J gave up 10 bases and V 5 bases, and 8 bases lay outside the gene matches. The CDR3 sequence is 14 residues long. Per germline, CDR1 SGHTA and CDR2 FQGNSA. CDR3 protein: CASSATGTASPLHF. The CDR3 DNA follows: TGTGCCAGCAGCGCGACCGGGACAGCATCACCCCTCCACTTT.

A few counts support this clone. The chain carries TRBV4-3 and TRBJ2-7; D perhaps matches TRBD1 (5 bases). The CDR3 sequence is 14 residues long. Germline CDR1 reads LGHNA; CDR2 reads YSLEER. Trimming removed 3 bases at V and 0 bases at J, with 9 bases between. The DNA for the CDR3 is TGCGCCAGCAGCCAGGGGCGCCTCTCCTACGAGCAGTACTTC. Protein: CASSQGRLSYEQYF.

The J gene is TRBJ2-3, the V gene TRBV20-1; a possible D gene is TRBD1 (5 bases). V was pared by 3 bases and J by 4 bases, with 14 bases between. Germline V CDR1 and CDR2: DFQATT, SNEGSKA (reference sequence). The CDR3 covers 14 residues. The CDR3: CSASPRGFADTQYF. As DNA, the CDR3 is TGCAGTGCTAGTCCTAGGGGTTTCGCAGATACGCAGTATTTT.

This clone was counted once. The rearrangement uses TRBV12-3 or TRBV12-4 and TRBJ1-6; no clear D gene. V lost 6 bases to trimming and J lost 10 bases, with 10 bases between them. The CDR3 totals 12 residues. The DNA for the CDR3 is TGTGCCAGCAGACGTCTCGGGTCACCCCTCCACTTT. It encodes CASRRLGSPLHF.

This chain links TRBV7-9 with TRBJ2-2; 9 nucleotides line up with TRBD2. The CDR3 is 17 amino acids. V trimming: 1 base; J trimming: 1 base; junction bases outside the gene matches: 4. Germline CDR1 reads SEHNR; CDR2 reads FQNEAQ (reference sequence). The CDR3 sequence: CASSLVTSGLNTGELFF. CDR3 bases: TGTGCCAGCAGCTTAGTAACTAGCGGGCTGAACACCGGGGAGCTGTTTTTT.

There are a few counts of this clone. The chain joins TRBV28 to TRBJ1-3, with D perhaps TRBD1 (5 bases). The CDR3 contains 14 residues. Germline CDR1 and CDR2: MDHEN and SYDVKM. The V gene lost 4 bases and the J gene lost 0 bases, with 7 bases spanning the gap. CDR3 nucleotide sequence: TGTGCCAGCAGTTGGACATCCTCTGGAAACACCATATATTTT. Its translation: CASSWTSSGNTIYF.

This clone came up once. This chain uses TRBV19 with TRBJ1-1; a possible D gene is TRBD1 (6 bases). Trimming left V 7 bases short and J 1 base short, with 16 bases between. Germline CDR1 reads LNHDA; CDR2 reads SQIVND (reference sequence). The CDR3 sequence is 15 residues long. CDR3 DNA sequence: TGTGCCAGTATTTGGGTTCCCAGGGGGAACACTGAAGCTTTCTTT. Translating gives CASIWVPRGNTEAFF.

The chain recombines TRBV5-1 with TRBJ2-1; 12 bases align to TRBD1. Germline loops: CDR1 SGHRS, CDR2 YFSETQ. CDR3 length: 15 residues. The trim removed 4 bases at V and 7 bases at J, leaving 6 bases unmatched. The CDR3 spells CASSMGQGALNEQFF. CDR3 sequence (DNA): TGCGCCAGCAGCATGGGACAGGGGGCGCTGAATGAGCAGTTCTTC.

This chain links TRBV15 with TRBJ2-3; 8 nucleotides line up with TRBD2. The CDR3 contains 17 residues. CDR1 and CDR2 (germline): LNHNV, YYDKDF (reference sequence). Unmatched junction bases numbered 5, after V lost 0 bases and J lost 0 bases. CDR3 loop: CATSRDVTGGSTDTQYF. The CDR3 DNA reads TGTGCCACCAGCAGAGATGTTACGGGGGGGAGCACAGATACGCAGTATTTT.

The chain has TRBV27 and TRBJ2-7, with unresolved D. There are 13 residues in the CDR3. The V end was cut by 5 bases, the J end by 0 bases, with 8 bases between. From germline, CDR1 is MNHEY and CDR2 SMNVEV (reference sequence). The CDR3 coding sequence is TGTGCCAGCAGTATGGACGGCTCCTACGAGCAGTACTTC. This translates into CASSMDGSYEQYF.

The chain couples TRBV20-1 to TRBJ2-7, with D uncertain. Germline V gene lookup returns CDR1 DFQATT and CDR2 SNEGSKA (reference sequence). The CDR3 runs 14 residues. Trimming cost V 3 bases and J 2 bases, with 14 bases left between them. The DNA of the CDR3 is TGCAGTGCTAGTTCCCCCACTATAGCCTACGAGCAGTACTTC. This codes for CSASSPTIAYEQYF.

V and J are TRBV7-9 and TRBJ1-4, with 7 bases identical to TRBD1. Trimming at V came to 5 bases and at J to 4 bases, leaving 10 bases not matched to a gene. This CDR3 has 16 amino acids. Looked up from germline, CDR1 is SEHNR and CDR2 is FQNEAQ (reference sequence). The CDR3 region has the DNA TGTGCCAGCAGCAACGGGACAGTCCCTAATAATGAAAAACTGTTTTTT. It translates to CASSNGTVPNNEKLFF.

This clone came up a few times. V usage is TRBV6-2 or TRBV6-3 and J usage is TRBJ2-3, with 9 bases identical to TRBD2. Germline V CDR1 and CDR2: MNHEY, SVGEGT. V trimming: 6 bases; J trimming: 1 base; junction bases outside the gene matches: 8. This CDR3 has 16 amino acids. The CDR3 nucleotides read TGTGCCAGCAGCTCCACGCGGGGGGGCCGCACAGATACGCAGTATTTT. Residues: CASSSTRGGRTDTQYF.

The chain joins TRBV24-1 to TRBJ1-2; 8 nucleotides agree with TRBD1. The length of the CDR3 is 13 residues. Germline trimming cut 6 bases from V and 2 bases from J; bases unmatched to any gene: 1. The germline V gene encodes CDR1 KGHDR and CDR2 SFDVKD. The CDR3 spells CATSRTGNYGYTF. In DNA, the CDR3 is TGTGCCACCAGTCGGACAGGGAACTATGGCTACACCTTC.

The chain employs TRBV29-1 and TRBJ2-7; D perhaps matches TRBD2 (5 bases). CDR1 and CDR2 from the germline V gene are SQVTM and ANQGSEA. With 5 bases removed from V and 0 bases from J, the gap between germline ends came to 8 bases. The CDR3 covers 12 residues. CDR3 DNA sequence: TGCAGCGTTAGACGGGGCTCCTACGAGCAGTACTTC. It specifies CSVRRGSYEQYF.

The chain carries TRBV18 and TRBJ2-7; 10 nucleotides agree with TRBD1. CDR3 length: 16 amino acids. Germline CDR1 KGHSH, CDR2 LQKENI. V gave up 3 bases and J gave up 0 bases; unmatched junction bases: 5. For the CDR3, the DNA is TGTGCCAGCTCACCTGGGGACAGGGGTACCTCCTACGAGCAGTACTTC. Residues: CASSPGDRGTSYEQYF. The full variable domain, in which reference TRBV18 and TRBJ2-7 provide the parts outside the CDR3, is NAGVMQNPRHLVRRRGQEARLRCSPMKGHSHVYWYRQLPEEGLKFMVYLQKENIIDESGMPKERFSAEFPKEGPSILRIQQVVRGDSAAYFCASSPGDRGTSYEQYFGPGTRLTVT.

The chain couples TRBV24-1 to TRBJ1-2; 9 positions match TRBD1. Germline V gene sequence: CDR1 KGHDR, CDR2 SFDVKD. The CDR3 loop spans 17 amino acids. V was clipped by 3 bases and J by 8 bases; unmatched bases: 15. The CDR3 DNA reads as TGTGCCACCAGTGATCCCGGGACAGGGTCCTTAAAAACGGGCTACACCTTC. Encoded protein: CATSDPGTGSLKTGYTF.